This is a list of T cell receptor beta chains from one sample in a study of cytomegalovirus exposure and HLA in healthy donors. TCRdb's table, derived via immunoSEQ multiplex PCR, lists solely in-frame clones and lacks some. The table records 150,000 to 200,000 clones, around 82% of them present only once. Sample: PBMCs. The receptors shown here come from a boy aged 5-17 years in good health and CMV-seronegative. The CDR3 runs from the conserved cysteine through the conserved F or W. The D gene is left open where the match is weak. Clone size is shown for a subset of rows, as once, few, many or a class of expanded clone.

J gene	V gene	clone size	CDR3 length	D gene	CDR3 protein	CDR3 DNA
TRBJ1-5	TRBV30	-	13	-	CAWSVEARQPQHF	TGTGCCTGGAGTGTAGAGGCTCGGCAGCCCCAGCATTTT
TRBJ2-1	TRBV5-4	-	15	-	CASSQGGWAYNEQFF	TGTGCCAGCAGCCAAGGGGGTTGGGCATACAATGAGCAGTTCTTC
TRBJ2-3	TRBV7-8	-	16	-	CASSLGLRAFTDTQYF	TGTGCCAGCAGCTTAGGGCTCAGGGCCTTCACAGATACGCAGTATTTT
TRBJ2-7	TRBV7-9	-	14	TRBD1	CASSLGTGLYEQYF	TGTGCCAGCAGCTTAGGGACAGGGTTGTACGAGCAGTACTTC
TRBJ1-6	TRBV11-2	-	15	TRBD1	CASSLVDRGESPLHF	TGTGCCAGCAGCTTAGTAGACAGGGGTGAGTCACCCCTCCACTTT
TRBJ2-2	TRBV6-4	-	13	-	CASSDSQTGELFF	TGTGCCAGCAGTGACTCACAAACCGGGGAGCTGTTTTTT
TRBJ2-1	TRBV5-4	few	18	TRBD2	CASSPGGLAGASGDEQFF	TGTGCCAGCAGCCCGGGAGGACTAGCGGGAGCCAGCGGCGATGAGCAGTTCTTC
TRBJ2-2	TRBV30	-	17	TRBD2	CAWSVLLAGGPGGELFF	TGTGCCTGGAGTGTACTACTAGCGGGGGGGCCTGGCGGGGAGCTGTTTTTT
TRBJ2-7	TRBV15	-	15	-	CATSKGGTFRSEQYF	TGTGCCACCAGCAAGGGAGGAACTTTTCGATCCGAGCAGTACTTC
TRBJ1-1	TRBV9	-	16	-	CASSHKEGVYTRQAFF	TGTGCCAGCAGCCATAAAGAGGGAGTGTACACGAGGCAAGCTTTCTTT
TRBJ2-7	TRBV10-3	-	14	TRBD1	CAIRGTAQGNEQYF	TGTGCCATCAGGGGGACAGCACAGGGGAACGAGCAGTACTTC
TRBJ2-1	TRBV25-1	-	14	TRBD1	CASSESGTVHEQFF	TGTGCCAGCAGTGAATCGGGGACAGTCCATGAGCAGTTCTTC
TRBJ2-7	TRBV9	-	15	TRBD2	CASSVDLAGNYEQYF	TGTGCCAGCAGCGTAGACCTAGCGGGTAACTACGAGCAGTACTTC
TRBJ1-4	TRBV5-1	once	15	-	CASSLEAGAHEKLFF	TGCGCCAGCAGCTTGGAGGCAGGGGCTCATGAAAAACTGTTTTTT
TRBJ2-3	TRBV15	-	18	-	CATSRDPFPIERGDTQYF	TGTGCCACCAGCAGAGATCCCTTCCCGATAGAAAGGGGGGATACGCAGTATTTT
TRBJ1-1	TRBV9	once	14	-	CASTPRTGDTEAFF	TGTGCCAGCACTCCCCGCACGGGAGACACTGAAGCTTTCTTT
TRBJ1-4	TRBV27	once	13	-	CASSLSRGEKLFF	TGTGCCAGCAGTTTATCAAGGGGTGAAAAACTGTTTTTT
TRBJ2-7	TRBV14	-	15	-	CASSQLWGRTYEQYF	TGTGCCAGCAGCCAACTGTGGGGCCGTACCTACGAGCAGTACTTC
TRBJ2-7	TRBV28	-	13	-	CASSFVDSYEQYF	TGTGCCAGCAGTTTCGTGGACAGCTACGAGCAGTACTTC
TRBJ1-1	TRBV6-5	-	13	TRBD1	CASSLTGGTEAFF	TGTGCCAGCAGTTTAACAGGGGGGACTGAAGCTTTCTTT
TRBJ2-5	TRBV7-9	-	12	-	CASSRLSETQYF	TGTGCCAGCAGCCGACTCTCGGAGACCCAGTACTTC
TRBJ1-2	TRBV25-1	-	16	TRBD1	CASSPYRDRILQEYTF	TGTGCCAGCAGTCCCTACCGGGACAGGATACTCCAAGAGTACACCTTC
TRBJ2-3	TRBV7-3	-	16	TRBD2	CASSALGSGTTDTQYF	TGTGCCAGCAGCGCTCTGGGGAGCGGGACCACAGATACGCAGTATTTT
TRBJ2-7	TRBV2	-	16	TRBD1	CASSFRGQGRSAEQYF	TGTGCCAGCAGTTTCCGGGGACAGGGGAGGTCGGCCGAGCAGTACTTC
TRBJ2-7	TRBV7-6	-	16	-	CASSLAGRGESYEQYF	TGTGCCAGCAGCTTAGCCGGCAGGGGGGAATCCTACGAGCAGTACTTC
TRBJ1-2	TRBV19	-	18	TRBD1	CASSTPSWTGVPDYGYTF	TGTGCCAGTAGCACCCCCTCGTGGACAGGGGTACCCGACTATGGCTACACCTTC
TRBJ2-7	TRBV28	-	16	TRBD1	CASSLHWTGGTYEQYF	TGTGCCAGCAGTCTCCATTGGACAGGGGGGACCTACGAGCAGTACTTC
TRBJ2-5	TRBV2	-	14	-	CASSASQRQETQYF	TGTGCCAGCAGCGCCTCGCAGCGCCAAGAGACCCAGTACTTC
TRBJ1-3	TRBV6-6	-	15	-	CASSFGESSGNTIYF	TGTGCCAGCAGTTTTGGGGAGTCCTCTGGAAACACCATATATTTT
TRBJ2-1	TRBV5-1	-	11	-	CASSFRDEQFF	TGCGCCAGCAGCTTCCGCGATGAGCAGTTCTTC
TRBJ1-2	TRBV2	-	12	-	CASRTDSYGYTF	TGTGCCAGCAGGACAGATAGCTATGGCTACACCTTC
TRBJ2-7	TRBV6-1	-	13	TRBD1	CASRSKGAGEQYF	TGTGCCAGCAGATCGAAGGGGGCGGGCGAGCAGTACTTC
TRBJ2-1	TRBV4-2	-	18	-	CASSQEFVGLSSYNEQFF	TGTGCCAGCAGCCAAGAGTTCGTTGGACTGAGCTCCTACAATGAGCAGTTCTTC
TRBJ2-7	TRBV30	-	17	-	CAWSVRRDPGPRGEQYF	TGTGCCTGGAGTGTCCGGCGGGATCCGGGACCACGGGGCGAGCAGTACTTC